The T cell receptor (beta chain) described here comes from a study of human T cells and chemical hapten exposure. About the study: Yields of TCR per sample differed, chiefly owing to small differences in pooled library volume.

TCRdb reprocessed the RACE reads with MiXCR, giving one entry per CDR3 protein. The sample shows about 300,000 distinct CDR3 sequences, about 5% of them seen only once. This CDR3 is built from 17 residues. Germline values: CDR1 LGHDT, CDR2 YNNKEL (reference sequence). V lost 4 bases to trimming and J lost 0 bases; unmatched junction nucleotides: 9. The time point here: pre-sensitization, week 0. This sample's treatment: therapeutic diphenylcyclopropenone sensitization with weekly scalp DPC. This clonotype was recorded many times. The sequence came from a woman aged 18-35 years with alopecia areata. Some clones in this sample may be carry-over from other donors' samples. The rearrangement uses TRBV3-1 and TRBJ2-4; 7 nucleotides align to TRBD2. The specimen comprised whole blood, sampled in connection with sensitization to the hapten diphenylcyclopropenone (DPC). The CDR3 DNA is TGTGCCAGCAGCCCCTCGGGGGGAACTGTAGCCAAAAACATTCAGTACTTC. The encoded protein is CASSPSGGTVAKNIQYF.